This record covers a single T cell receptor (beta chain). Germline CDR1 and CDR2: DFQATT and SNEGSKA (reference sequence). The CDR3 has 16 residues. V lost 0 bases to trimming and J lost 0 bases, with 13 bases between them. The entry originates in a study of T-cell reconstitution after alpha-beta-depleted transplantation in children. Preparation of the TCRbeta library was carried out with unique molecular identifiers. TCRdb re-derived calls from the PCR reads in MiXCR, one entry per CDR3 protein. The sample yields some 180,000 distinct CDR3 sequences, approximately 7% seen once. The sequencing here drew on PBMCs, taken before TCRalphabeta/CD19-depleted stem cell transplant. The rearrangement joins TRBV20-1 to TRBJ2-3; D is undetermined. The TCR originated in a boy between 2 and 10 years old with acute lymphoblastic leukemia, due to receive a stem cell transplant. The CDR3 coding sequence is TGCAGTGCTAGAGATCTTCCGGCAGGAAGCACAGATACGCAGTATTTT. Translation gives CSARDLPAGSTDTQYF.